This T cell receptor (beta chain) stems from a study of blood T cells in healthy people across ages. As to this clonotype: What it binds is unknown.

Next came a second PCR, run for roughly 6 to 11 cycles, which used a sample-barcoded 5' primer along with a J-beta primer mix. MiXCR, run by TCRdb on the 5' RACE reads, gives a single entry per CDR3 protein. The sample holds 1.5 million to 2 million distinct CDR3 sequences, around half seen once. Whole-study findings and limits: The study regarded diversity estimates from one million T cells as underestimates.

The CDR3 spans 15 residues. With 0 bases removed from V and 4 bases from J, the gap between germline ends came to 12 bases. Germline V gene sequence: CDR1 LGHDT, CDR2 YNNKEL (reference sequence). The clonotype was recovered from a woman between 40 and 55 years old in good health. Sequencing was carried out using blood. The rearrangement links TRBV3-1 to TRBJ1-2; D gene ambiguous. Written as DNA, the CDR3 is TGTGCCAGCAGCCAAGATGTCGGGTGGGCCTATGGCTACACCTTC. As protein: CASSQDVGWAYGYTF.